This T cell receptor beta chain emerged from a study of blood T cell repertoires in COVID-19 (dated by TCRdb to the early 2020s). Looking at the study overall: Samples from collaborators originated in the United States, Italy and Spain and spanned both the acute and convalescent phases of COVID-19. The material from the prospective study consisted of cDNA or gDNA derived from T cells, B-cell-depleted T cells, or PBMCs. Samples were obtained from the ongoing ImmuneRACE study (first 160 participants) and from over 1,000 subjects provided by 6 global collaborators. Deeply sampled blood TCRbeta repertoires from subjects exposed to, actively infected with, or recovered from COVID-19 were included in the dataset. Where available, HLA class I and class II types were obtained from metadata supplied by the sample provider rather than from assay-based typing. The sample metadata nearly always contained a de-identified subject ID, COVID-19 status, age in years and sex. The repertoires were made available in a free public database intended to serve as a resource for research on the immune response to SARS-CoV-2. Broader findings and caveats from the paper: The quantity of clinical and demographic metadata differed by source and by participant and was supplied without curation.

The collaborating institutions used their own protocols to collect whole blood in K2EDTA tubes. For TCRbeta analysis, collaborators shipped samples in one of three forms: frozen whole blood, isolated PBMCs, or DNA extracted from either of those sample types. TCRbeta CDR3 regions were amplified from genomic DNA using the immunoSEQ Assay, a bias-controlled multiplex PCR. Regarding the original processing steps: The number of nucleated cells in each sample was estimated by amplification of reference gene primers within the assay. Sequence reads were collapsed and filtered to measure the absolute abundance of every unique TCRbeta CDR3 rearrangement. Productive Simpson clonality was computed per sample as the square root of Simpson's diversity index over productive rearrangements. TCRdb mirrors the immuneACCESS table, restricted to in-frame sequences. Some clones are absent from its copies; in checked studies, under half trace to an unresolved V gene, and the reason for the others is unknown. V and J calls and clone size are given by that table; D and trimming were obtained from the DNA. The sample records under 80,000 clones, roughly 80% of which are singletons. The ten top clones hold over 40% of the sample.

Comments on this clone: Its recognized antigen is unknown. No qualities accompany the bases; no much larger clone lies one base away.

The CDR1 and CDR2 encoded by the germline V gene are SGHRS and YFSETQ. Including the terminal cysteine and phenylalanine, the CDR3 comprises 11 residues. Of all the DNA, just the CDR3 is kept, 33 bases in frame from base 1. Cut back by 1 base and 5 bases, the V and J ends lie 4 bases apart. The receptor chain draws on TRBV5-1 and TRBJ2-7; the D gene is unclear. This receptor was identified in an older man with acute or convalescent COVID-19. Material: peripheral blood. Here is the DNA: TGCGCCAGCAGCTTGTACAACGAGCAGTACTTC. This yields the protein CASSLYNEQYF.